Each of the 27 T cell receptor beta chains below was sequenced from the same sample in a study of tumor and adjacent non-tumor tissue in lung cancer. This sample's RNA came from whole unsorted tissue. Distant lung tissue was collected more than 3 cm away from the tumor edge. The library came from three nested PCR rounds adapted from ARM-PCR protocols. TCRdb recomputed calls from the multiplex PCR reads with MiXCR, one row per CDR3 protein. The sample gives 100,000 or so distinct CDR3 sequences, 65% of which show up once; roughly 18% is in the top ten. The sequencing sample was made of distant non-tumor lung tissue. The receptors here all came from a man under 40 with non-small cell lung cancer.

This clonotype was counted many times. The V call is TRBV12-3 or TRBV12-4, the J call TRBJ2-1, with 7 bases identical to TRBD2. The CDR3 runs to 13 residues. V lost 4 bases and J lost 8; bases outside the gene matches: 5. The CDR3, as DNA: TGTGCCAGCAGTTGGACTAGGTTTCATGAGCAGTTCTTC. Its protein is CASSWTRFHEQFF.

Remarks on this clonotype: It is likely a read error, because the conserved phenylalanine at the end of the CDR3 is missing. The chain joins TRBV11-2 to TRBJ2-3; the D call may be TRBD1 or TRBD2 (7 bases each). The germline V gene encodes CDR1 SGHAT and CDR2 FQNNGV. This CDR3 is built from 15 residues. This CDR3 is CACTLGGGHTDTQYV. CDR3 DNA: TGCGCCTGCACCCTGGGAGGGGGCCACACAGATACGCAGTATGTT.

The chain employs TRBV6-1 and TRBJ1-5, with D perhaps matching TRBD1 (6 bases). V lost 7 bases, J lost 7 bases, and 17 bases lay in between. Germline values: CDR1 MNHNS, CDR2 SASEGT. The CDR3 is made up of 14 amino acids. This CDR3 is CASMIGGVGQPQHF. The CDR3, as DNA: TGTGCCAGCATGATAGGGGGTGTAGGGCAGCCCCAGCATTTT.

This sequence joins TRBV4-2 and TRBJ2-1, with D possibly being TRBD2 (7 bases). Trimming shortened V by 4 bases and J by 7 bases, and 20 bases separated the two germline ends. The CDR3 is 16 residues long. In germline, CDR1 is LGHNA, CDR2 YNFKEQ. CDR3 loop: CASSLATSGGANEQFF. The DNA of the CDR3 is TGTGCCAGCAGCCTAGCCACTAGTGGGGGGGCAAATGAGCAGTTCTTC.

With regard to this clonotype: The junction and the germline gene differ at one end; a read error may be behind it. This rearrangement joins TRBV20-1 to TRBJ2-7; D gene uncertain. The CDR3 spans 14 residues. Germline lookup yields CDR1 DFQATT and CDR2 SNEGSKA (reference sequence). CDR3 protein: CSASWPGLSYEQDF. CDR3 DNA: TGCAGTGCTAGTTGGCCCGGGCTCTCCTACGAGCAGGACTTC.

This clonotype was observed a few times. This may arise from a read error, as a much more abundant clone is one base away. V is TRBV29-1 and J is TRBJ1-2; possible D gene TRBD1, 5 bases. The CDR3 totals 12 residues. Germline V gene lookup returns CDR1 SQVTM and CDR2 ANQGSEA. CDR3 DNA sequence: TGCAGCGTAGCCGGGACTTCTAGTGGCTACATCTTC. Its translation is CSVAGTSSGYIF.

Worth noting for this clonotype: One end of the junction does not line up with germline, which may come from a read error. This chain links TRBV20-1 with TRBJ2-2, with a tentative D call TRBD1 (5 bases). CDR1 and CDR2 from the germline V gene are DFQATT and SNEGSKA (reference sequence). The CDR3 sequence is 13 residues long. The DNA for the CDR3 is TGCAGTGCTGCCAGGGTGAACACCAGGGAGCTGTTTTTT. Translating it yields CSAARVNTRELFF.

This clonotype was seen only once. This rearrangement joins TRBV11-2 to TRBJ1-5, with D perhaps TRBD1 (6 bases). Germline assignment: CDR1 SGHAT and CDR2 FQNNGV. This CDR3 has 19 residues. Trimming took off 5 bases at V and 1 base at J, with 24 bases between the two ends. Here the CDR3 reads CASSLRSHDRTQSNQPQHF. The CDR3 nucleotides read TGTGCCAGCAGCCTAAGGTCCCATGACAGGACACAGAGCAATCAGCCCCAGCATTTT.

CDR3 nucleotides: TGTGCCACCAGTGAGAACAGGGTCCTCGGGGAGGAGGGGCAGTTCTTC. Its translation is CATSENRVLGEEGQFF. The V call is TRBV24-1, the J call TRBJ2-1; D may correspond to TRBD1 or TRBD2 (6 bases each). The V and J ends lost 4 bases and 12 bases respectively, with 24 bases between them. The length of the CDR3 is 16 residues. In germline, CDR1 is KGHDR, CDR2 SFDVKD.

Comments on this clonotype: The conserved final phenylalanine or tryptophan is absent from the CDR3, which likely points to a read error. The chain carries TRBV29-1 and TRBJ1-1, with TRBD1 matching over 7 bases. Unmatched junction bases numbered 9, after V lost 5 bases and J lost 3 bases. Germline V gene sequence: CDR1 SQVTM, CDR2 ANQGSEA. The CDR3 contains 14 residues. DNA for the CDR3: TGCAGCGTTCTTACTAAGGGGGCGGACACTGAAGCTTTCGTT. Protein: CSVLTKGADTEAFV.

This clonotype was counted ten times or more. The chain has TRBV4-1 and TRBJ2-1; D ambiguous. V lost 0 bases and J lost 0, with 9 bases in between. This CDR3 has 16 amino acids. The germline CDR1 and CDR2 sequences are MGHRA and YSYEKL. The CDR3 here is CASSQEYHSSYNEQFF. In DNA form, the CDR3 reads TGCGCCAGCAGCCAAGAGTATCACAGCTCCTACAATGAGCAGTTCTTC.

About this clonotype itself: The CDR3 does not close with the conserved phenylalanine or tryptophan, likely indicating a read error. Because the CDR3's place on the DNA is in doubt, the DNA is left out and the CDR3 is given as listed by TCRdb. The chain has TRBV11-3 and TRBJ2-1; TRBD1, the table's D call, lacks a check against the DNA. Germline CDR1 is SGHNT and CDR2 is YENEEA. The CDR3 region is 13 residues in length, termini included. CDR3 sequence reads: CASSPTPVNEQII.

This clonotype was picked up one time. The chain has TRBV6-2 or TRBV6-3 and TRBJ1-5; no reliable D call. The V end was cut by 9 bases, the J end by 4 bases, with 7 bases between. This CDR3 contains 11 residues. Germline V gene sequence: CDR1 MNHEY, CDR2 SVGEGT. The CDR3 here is CASSTNQPQHF. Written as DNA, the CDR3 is TGTGCCAGTAGTACAAATCAGCCCCAGCATTTT.

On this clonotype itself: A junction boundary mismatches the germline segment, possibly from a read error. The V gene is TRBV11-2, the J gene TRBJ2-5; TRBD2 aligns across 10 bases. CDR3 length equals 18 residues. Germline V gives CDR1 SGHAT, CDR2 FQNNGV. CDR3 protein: CDSSQRGRLAGVQETQYF. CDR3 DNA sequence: TGTGACAGCAGCCAGAGAGGGCGTCTAGCGGGGGTCCAAGAGACCCAGTACTTC.

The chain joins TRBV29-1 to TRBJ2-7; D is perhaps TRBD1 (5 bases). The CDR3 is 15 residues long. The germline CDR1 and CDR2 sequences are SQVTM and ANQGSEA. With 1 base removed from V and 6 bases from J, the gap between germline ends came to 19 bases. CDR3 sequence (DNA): TGCAGCGTTGAAGCACCGACAAGGGGCATGGGCGAGCAGTACTTC. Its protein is CSVEAPTRGMGEQYF.

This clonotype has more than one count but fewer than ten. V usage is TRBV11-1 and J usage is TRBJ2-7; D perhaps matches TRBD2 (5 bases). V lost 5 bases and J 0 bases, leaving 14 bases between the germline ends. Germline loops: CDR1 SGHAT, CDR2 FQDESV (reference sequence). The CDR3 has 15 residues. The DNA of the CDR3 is TGTGCCAGCAGCGTACTAGTGGTGTCCTCCTACGAGCAGTACTTC. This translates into CASSVLVVSSYEQYF. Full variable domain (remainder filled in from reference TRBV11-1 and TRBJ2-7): EAEVAQSPRYKITEKSQAVAFWCDPISGHATLYWYRQILGQGPELLVQFQDESVVDDSQLPKDRFSAERLKGVDSTLKIQPAELGDSAMYLCASSVLVVSSYEQYFGPGTRLTVT.

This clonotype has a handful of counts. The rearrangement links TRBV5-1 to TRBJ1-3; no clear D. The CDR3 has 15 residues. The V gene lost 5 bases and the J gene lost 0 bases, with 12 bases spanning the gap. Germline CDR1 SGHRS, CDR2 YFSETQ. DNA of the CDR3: TGCGCCAGCAGGGAGGCCGCGGGCTCTGGAAACACCATATATTTT. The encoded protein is CASREAAGSGNTIYF.

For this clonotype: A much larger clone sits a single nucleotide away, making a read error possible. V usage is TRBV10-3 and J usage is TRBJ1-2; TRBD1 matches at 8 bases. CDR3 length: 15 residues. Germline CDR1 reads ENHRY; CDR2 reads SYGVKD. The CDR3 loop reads CAISGTGSANYRYTF. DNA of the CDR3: TGTGCCATCAGTGGGACAGGGTCAGCTAACTATCGCTACACCTTC.

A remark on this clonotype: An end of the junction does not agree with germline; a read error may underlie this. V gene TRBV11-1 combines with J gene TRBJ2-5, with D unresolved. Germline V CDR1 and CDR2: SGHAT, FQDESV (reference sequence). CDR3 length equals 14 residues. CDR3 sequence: CTSSSNLKQETQYF. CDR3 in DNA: TGTACCAGCAGCTCCAATTTAAAACAAGAGACCCAGTACTTC. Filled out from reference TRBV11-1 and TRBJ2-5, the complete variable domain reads EAEVAQSPRYKITEKSQAVAFWCDPISGHATLYWYRQILGQGPELLVQFQDESVVDDSQLPKDRFSAERLKGVDSTLKIQPAELGDSAMYLCTSSSNLKQETQYFGPGTRLLVL.

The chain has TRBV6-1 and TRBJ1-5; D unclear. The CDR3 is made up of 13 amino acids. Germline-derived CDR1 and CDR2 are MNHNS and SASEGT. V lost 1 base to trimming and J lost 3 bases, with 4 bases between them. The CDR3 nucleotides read TGTGCCAGCAGTGAAGAGCTCAATCAGCCCCAGCATTTT. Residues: CASSEELNQPQHF.

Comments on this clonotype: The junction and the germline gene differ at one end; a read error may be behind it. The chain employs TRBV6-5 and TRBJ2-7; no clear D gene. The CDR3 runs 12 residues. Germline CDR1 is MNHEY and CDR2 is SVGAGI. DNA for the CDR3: TGTGCCAGCCGAGACAACTCCTACGGGCAGTACTTC. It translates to CASRDNSYGQYF.

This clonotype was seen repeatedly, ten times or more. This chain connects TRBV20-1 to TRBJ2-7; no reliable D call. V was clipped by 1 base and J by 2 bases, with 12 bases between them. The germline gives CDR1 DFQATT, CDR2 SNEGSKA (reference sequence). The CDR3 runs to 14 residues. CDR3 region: CSARGNARPYEQYF. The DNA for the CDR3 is TGCAGTGCTAGAGGTAACGCTCGTCCCTACGAGCAGTACTTC.

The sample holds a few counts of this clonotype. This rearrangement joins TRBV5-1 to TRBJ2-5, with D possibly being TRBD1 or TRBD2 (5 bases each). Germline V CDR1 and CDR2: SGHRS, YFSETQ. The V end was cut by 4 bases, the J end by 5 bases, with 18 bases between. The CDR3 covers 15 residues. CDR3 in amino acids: CASSRQQGDRETQYF. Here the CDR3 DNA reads TGCGCCAGCAGCCGGCAGCAGGGAGATCGGGAGACCCAGTACTTC. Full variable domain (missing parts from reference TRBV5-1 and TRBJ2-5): KAGVTQTPRYLIKTRGQQVTLSCSPISGHRSVSWYQQTPGQGLQFLFEYFSETQRNKGNFPGRFSGRQFSNSRSEMNVSTLELGDSALYLCASSRQQGDRETQYFGPGTRLLVL.

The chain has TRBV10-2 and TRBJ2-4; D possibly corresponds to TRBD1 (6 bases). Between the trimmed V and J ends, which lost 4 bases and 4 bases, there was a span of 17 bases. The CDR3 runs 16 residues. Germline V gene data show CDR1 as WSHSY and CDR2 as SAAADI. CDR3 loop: CASSGGNRDAKNIQYF. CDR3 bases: TGCGCCAGCAGTGGTGGCAACAGGGACGCTAAAAACATTCAGTACTTC.

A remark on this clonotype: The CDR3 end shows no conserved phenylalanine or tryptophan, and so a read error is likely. This chain's CDR3 is CASSPWRGHFDEQFL. The CDR3 DNA is TGTGCCAGCAGTCCCTGGAGGGGGCATTTTGATGAGCAGTTCTTA. This chain connects TRBV12-3 or TRBV12-4 to TRBJ2-1, with a possible D match to TRBD1 (7 bases). The CDR3 is made up of 15 amino acids. Trimming took off 5 bases at V and 8 bases at J, with 19 bases between the two ends.

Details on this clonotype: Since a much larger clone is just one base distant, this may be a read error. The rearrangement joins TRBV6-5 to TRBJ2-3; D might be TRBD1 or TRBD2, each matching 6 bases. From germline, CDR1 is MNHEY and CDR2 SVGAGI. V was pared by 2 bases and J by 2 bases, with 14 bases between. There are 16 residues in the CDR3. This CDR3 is CASSYQAGHITDTQYF. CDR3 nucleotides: TGTGCCAGCAGTTACCAGGCGGGACACATCACAGATACGCAGTATTTT.

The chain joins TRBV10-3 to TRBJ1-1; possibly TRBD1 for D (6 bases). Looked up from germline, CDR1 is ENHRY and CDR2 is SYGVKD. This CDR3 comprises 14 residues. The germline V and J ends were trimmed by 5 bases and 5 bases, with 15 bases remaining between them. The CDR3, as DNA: TGTGCCATCAGTCTTCCAGGGGAGGGAACTGAAGCTTTCTTT. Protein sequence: CAISLPGEGTEAFF.